The clone carrying this TCR beta chain has ten or more counts. Unique molecular identifiers were built into the TCRbeta library. TCRdb re-called the PCR reads through MiXCR, storing one row per CDR3 protein. The table has 200,000 to 300,000 distinct CDR3 sequences, around 12% seen once. This entry belongs to a study of T-cell reconstitution after alpha-beta-depleted transplantation in children. The germline gives CDR1 SEHNR, CDR2 FQNEAQ (reference sequence). V was cut by 2 bases and J by 4 bases, with 14 bases left in between. The CDR3 contains 15 residues. This sequence originates from a human donor who donated a stem cell graft to a child with acute lymphoblastic leukemia. The chain couples TRBV7-9 to TRBJ1-1, with D tentatively TRBD1 (6 bases). Sample: PBMCs from the stem cell graft donor, taken from the stem cell graft. CDR3 nucleotide sequence: TGTGCCAGCAGCTTATATGGGGGCGTCGGCACTGAAGCTTTCTTT. This encodes CASSLYGGVGTEAFF.